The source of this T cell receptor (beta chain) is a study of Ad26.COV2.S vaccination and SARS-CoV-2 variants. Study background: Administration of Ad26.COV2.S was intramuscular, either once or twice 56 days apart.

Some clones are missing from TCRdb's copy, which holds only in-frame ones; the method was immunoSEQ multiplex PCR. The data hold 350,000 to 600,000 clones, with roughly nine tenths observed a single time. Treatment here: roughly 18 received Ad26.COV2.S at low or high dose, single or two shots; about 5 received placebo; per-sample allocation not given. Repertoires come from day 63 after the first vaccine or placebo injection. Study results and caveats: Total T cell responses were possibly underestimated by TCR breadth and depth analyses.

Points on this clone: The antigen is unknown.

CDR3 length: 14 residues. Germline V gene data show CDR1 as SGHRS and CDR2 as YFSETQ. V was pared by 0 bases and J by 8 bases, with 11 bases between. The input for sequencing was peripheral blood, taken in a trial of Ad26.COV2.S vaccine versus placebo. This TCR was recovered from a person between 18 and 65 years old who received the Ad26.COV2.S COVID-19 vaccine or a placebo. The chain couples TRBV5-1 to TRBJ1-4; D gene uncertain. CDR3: CASSLGRLDEKLFF. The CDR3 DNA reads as TGCGCCAGCAGCTTGGGCAGATTAGACGAAAAACTGTTTTTT.